The clone carrying this T cell receptor beta chain was detected only a few times. V gave up 0 bases and J gave up 3 bases; unmatched junction bases: 7. The germline CDR1 and CDR2 sequences are LGHDT and YNNKEL (reference sequence). The CDR3 totals 17 residues. These data come from a study of blood T cell repertoires in COVID-19. Study background: Specimens from acute and convalescent COVID-19 originated in the United States, Italy and Spain. Nucleic acid was either cDNA or gDNA, and it came from T cells, B-cell-depleted T cells, or PBMCs.

In the authors' workflow: The assay estimated nucleated cells by amplifying reference gene primers. Measured with immunoSEQ multiplex PCR; TCRdb has only the in-frame clones, and not every one. Clone size and the V and J calls come from that table; the DNA yielded D and trimming. The data contain approximately 230,000 clones, around 88% of them seen just once; the ten biggest clones take up 1.3% to 1.5%. The specimen sequenced was peripheral blood. The clonotype comes from an elderly man with acute or convalescent COVID-19. The rearrangement uses TRBV3-1 (or the pseudogene TRBV3-2) and TRBJ1-4, with 7 bases aligning to TRBD1. DNA of the CDR3: TGTGCCAGCAGCCAAGATGTAGAGGGGGCAGCTAATGAAAAACTGTTTTTT. It codes for CASSQDVEGAANEKLFF.